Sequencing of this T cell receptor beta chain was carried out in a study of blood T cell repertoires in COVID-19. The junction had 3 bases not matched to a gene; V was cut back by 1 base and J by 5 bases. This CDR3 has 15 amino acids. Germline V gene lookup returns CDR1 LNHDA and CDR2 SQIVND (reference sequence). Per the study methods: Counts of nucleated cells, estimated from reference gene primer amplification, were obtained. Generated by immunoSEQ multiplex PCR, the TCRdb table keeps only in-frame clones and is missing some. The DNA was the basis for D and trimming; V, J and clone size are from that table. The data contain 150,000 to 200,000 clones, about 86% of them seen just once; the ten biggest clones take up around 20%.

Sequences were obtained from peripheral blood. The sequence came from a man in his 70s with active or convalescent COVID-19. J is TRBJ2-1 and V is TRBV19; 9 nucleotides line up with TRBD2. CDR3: CASSIGLAGHNEQFF. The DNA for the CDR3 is TGTGCCAGTAGTATAGGCCTAGCGGGGCACAATGAGCAGTTCTTC.